The 15 T cell receptor beta chains below were found in one sample sequenced in a study of early T cells in non-severe SARS-CoV-2 infection. Using its own MiXCR run on the 5' RACE reads, TCRdb lists one record per CDR3 protein. Of roughly 45,000 distinct CDR3 sequences listed, approximately 4.1% were seen once; the top ten hold under 6.5%. Source material: whole blood. Every receptor here comes from an adult who was a healthcare worker with PCR-confirmed SARS-CoV-2 infection or an uninfected control (not recorded which).

This clonotype has at least ten counts. The chain combines TRBV19 with TRBJ2-1, with 10 bases aligning to TRBD1. The CDR3 runs 16 residues. Germline CDR1 and CDR2: LNHDA and SQIVND (reference sequence). The J segment lost 7 bases and the V segment lost 5 bases, leaving 11 bases of the junction unmatched. The CDR3 nucleotides read TGTGCCAGTAGTCCGATGGGACAGGGGACGGGGAATGAGCAGTTCTTC. Protein product: CASSPMGQGTGNEQFF.

This clonotype has at least ten counts. The chain carries TRBV20-1 and TRBJ2-1; 7 bases agree with TRBD2. The length of the CDR3 is 16 residues. The V gene's germline CDR1 is DFQATT and CDR2 SNEGSKA (reference sequence). Trimming cost V 2 bases and J 9 bases; bases outside gene matches: 16. The CDR3 coding sequence is TGCAGTGCTAGACCCCCAGGGAGGGCCGTGTGGGGTGAGCAGTTCTTC. This codes for CSARPPGRAVWGEQFF.

At least ten counts were recorded for this clonotype. The V gene is TRBV24-1, the J gene TRBJ2-7; 14 bases fit TRBD2. This CDR3 spans 15 amino acids. Germline values: CDR1 KGHDR, CDR2 SFDVKD. The trim removed 4 bases at V and 7 bases at J, leaving 5 bases unmatched. Here the CDR3 reads CATSEGLAGVREQYF. In nucleotides, the CDR3 is TGTGCCACCAGTGAGGGACTAGCGGGAGTGCGAGAGCAGTACTTC.

This clonotype was seen ten or more times. The J gene is TRBJ1-1, the V gene TRBV7-2; 7 bases map to TRBD1. Germline V gives CDR1 SGHTA, CDR2 FQGNSA. There are 12 residues in the CDR3. V gave up 6 bases and J gave up 7 bases; unmatched junction bases: 5. Here the CDR3 DNA reads TGTGCCAGCAGTCCTAGGGACAGTGAAGCTTTCTTT. It codes for CASSPRDSEAFF.

In its sample, this clonotype was seen a few times. The chain recombines TRBV7-9 with TRBJ1-3; a weak D match, TRBD1 (5 bases). The V gene's germline CDR1 is SEHNR and CDR2 FQNEAQ (reference sequence). This CDR3 spans 20 amino acids. The V and J ends lost 3 bases and 1 base respectively, with 25 bases between them. Here the CDR3 reads CASSFNPPWGSTISGNTIYF. The CDR3 DNA reads TGTGCCAGCAGCTTCAACCCACCTTGGGGGTCTACGATTTCTGGAAACACCATATATTTT.

This clonotype was counted many times. The rearrangement links TRBV2 to TRBJ2-7; no firm D call. The CDR3 loop spans 12 amino acids. The germline V gene encodes CDR1 SNHLY and CDR2 FYNNEI. The V and J ends lost 3 bases and 2 bases respectively, with 5 bases between them. The CDR3 DNA reads TGTGCCAGCAGTGAGAGTGCCTACGAGCAGTACTTC. It codes for CASSESAYEQYF.

This clonotype came up a few times. The chain uses TRBV5-1 and TRBJ1-5, with D maybe TRBD1 (5 bases). The CDR3 covers 14 residues. Germline loops: CDR1 SGHRS, CDR2 YFSETQ. Trimming stripped 0 bases from V and 4 bases from J, with 8 bases between. The CDR3 protein is CASSLAGGNQPQHF. CDR3 in DNA: TGCGCCAGCAGCTTGGCCGGGGGGAATCAGCCCCAGCATTTT.

The V and J genes are TRBV20-1 and TRBJ2-6; D gene uncertain. The CDR3 covers 12 residues. The germline V gene encodes CDR1 DFQATT and CDR2 SNEGSKA (reference sequence). V lost 6 bases and J 3 bases, leaving 6 bases between the germline ends. In DNA form, the CDR3 reads TGCAGTGCACAGCATGGGGCCAACGTCCTGACTTTC. Translation gives CSAQHGANVLTF.

In this sample, this clonotype turned up many times. The chain uses TRBV5-1 and TRBJ1-4, with 8 bases matching TRBD1. There are 15 residues in the CDR3. J was trimmed by 4 bases and V by 0 bases; bases with no gene match: 2. Germline lookup yields CDR1 SGHRS and CDR2 YFSETQ. The CDR3 sequence: CASSLGTGSNEKLFF. The CDR3 nucleotides are TGCGCCAGCAGCTTGGGGACAGGGAGTAATGAAAAACTGTTTTTT.

In this sample, this clonotype turned up many times. The chain has TRBV27 and TRBJ2-1; 7 nucleotides match TRBD1. The V and J ends lost 0 bases and 3 bases, in that order; junction bases with no gene match: 11. The CDR3 has 18 residues. CDR1 is MNHEY, CDR2 SMNVEV, per germline (reference sequence). CDR3 sequence reads: CASSLSAPGQALYNEQFF. CDR3 nucleotides: TGTGCCAGCAGTTTATCTGCTCCCGGACAGGCACTCTACAATGAGCAGTTCTTC.

This clonotype was counted at least ten times. One junction end does not reproduce the germline sequence, and a read error may be involved. The chain has TRBV20-1 and TRBJ1-5, with TRBD1 as a possible D gene (5 bases). Germline values: CDR1 DFQATT, CDR2 SNEGSKA (reference sequence). This CDR3 is built from 14 residues. The CDR3 is CSAREGVSNQPQHF. CDR3 sequence (DNA): TGCAGTGCCAGAGAAGGGGTTAGCAATCAGCCCCAGCATTTT.

Many counts were recorded for this clonotype. This chain uses TRBV6-7 with TRBJ2-7, with no clear D. TRBV6-7 is recorded as an ORF, its role being uncertain. The V end lost 2 bases, the J end lost 4 bases, and 3 bases lay between the germline ends. The CDR3 consists of 11 residues. CDR3 residues: CASSYPYEQYF. The CDR3 nucleotides are TGTGCCAGCAGTTACCCGTACGAGCAGTACTTC.

This clonotype was counted a few times. CDR3 sequence: CASSQSTGYDYGYTF. CDR3 nucleotides: TGTGCCAGCAGCCAATCAACAGGGTACGACTATGGCTACACCTTC. The chain recombines TRBV4-2 with TRBJ1-2; tentatively, D is TRBD1 (6 bases). Germline CDR1 and CDR2: LGHNA and YNFKEQ. V was pared by 2 bases and J by 3 bases, with 13 bases between. This CDR3 spans 15 amino acids.

Turning to this clonotype: A much larger clone differs from this one at a single base, so this may be a read error. The rearrangement joins TRBV12-3 or TRBV12-4 to TRBJ2-7; no firm D call. The CDR3 is 12 amino acids. The CDR3 DNA is TGTGTCAGCAGCCCCGACAACTACGAGCAGTACTTC. Translated: CVSSPDNYEQYF.

V and J are TRBV20-1 and TRBJ2-1; 9 bases fit TRBD2. The junction had 18 bases not matched to a gene; V was cut back by 3 bases and J by 15 bases. The CDR3 covers 15 residues. In germline, CDR1 is DFQATT, CDR2 SNEGSKA (reference sequence). In nucleotides, the CDR3 is TGCAGTGCTAGCAAACGGGGACTAGCTGGTAGCAGTTCGTTCTTC. Translated, it gives CSASKRGLAGSSSFF.